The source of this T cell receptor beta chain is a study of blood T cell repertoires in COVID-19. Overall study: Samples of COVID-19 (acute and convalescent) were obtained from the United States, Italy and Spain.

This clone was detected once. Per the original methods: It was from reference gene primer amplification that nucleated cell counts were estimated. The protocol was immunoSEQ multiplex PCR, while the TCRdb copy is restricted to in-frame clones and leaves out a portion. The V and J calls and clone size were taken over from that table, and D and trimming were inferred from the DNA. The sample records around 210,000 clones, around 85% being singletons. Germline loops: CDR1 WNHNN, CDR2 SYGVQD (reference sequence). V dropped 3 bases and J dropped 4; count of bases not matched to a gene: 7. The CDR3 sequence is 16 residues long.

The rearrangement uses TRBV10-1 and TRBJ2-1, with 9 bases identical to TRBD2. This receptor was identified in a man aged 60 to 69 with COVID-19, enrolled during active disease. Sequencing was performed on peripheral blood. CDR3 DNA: TGCGCCAGCAGTGAAGGACTAGCGCCCCCTTACAATGAGCAGTTCTTC. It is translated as CASSEGLAPPYNEQFF.